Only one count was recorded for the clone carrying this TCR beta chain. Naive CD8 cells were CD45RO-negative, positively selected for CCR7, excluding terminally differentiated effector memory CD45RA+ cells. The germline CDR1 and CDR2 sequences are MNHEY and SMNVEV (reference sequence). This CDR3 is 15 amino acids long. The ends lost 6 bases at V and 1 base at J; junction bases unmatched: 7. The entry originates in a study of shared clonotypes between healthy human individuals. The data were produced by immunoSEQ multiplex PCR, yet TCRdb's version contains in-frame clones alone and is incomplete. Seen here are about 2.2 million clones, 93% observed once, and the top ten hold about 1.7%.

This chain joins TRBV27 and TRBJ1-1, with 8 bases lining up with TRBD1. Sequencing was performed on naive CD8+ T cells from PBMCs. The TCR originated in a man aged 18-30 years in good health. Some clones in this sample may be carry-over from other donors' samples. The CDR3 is CASSPGGWGNTEAFF. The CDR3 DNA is TGTGCCAGCAGCCCAGGGGGCTGGGGGAACACTGAAGCTTTCTTT.